The following is a TCR beta chain sequence with its context. Distinct nucleotide sequences in the sample also encode this CDR3. The study assigned cohorts using participant-reported clinical history. Original methodology: For nucleated cells, counts were estimated from reference gene primer amplification. Some clones are missing from TCRdb's copy, which holds only in-frame ones; the method was immunoSEQ multiplex PCR. V and J calls and clone size are those listed in that table; D and trimming were worked out from the DNA. The sample consists of a few hundred thousand clones, 70% to 90% of them appearing once. These data belong to a study of blood T cell repertoires in COVID-19. Across the study: There were acute and convalescent COVID-19 samples, and they came from the United States, Italy and Spain.

There are 13 residues in the CDR3. The trim removed 3 bases at V and 5 bases at J, leaving 2 bases unmatched. CDR1 and CDR2 (germline): SGHRS, YFSETQ. Sequenced material: PBMCs or T cells enriched from blood (not recorded which). The clonotype originates from a woman aged 50 to 60 who had recovered from COVID-19. This chain uses TRBV5-1 with TRBJ1-1, with 9 bases lining up with TRBD1. CDR3 bases: TGCGCCAGCAGCTGGGGACAGGGAACTGAAGCTTTCTTT. It translates to CASSWGQGTEAFF.